What follows are 15 T cell receptor beta chains derived from one specimen sequenced in a study of control samples from healthy donors and cancer patients. Some clones are missing from TCRdb's copy, which holds only in-frame ones; the method was immunoSEQ multiplex PCR. Here the sample spans about 250,000 clones, approximately 80% being singletons. Specimen: PBMCs. The receptors come from a woman aged 60-70 years with lung cancer.

Notes on this clone: Other DNA variants within this sample encode the same CDR3. CDR3 in DNA: TGTGCCAGCAGTTACTCGGGACAGGGGGGCACTGAAGCTTTCTTT. It yields the protein CASSYSGQGGTEAFF. This chain links TRBV6-5 with TRBJ1-1; 11 positions agree with TRBD1. CDR3 length equals 15 residues. The junction had 1 base not matched to a gene; V was cut back by 0 bases and J by 4 bases. Germline V gene data show CDR1 as MNHEY and CDR2 as SVGAGI.

The chain joins TRBV30 to TRBJ2-5; D is unclear. V was clipped by 3 bases and J by 3 bases, with 5 bases between them. The CDR3 is made up of 11 amino acids. Germline V gene lookup returns CDR1 GTSNPN and CDR2 SVGIG (reference sequence). The CDR3 loop is CAWSSEETQYF. For the CDR3, the DNA is TGTGCCTGGAGCAGTGAAGAGACCCAGTACTTC.

The chain has TRBV6-1 and TRBJ2-7; no definite D call. The germline V gene has CDR1 MNHNS and CDR2 SASEGT. V was pared by 2 bases and J by 3 bases, with 8 bases between. The CDR3 covers 13 residues. The CDR3: CASSEMVNYEQYF. Written as DNA, the CDR3 is TGTGCCAGCAGTGAAATGGTGAACTACGAGCAGTACTTC.

This clone was recorded once. This rearrangement joins TRBV1 to TRBJ2-1; the table calls TRBD2, which could not be checked here. TRBV1 is a listed pseudogene. The length of the CDR3 is 16 residues. CDR3 residues: CTSSQVERGAHREQFF. In DNA form, the CDR3 reads TGCACCAGCAGCCAAGTAGAGCGGGGGGCCCACCGTGAGCAGTTCTTC.

The chain couples TRBV3-1 (or the pseudogene TRBV3-2) to TRBJ1-2, with D hard to call. The CDR3 runs to 13 residues. V was trimmed by 1 base and J by 5 bases, leaving 8 bases between them. Germline lookup yields CDR1 LGHDT and CDR2 YNNKEL (reference sequence). The CDR3 DNA follows: TGTGCCAGCAGCCAAGGGGGATTATATGGCTACACCTTC. It yields the protein CASSQGGLYGYTF.

The chain joins TRBV28 to TRBJ1-6; no firm D call. Germline V gene lookup returns CDR1 MDHEN and CDR2 SYDVKM. The length of the CDR3 is 13 residues. Trimming took off 2 bases at V and 12 bases at J, with 11 bases between the two ends. The CDR3 protein is CASSLPPVGPLHF. The CDR3 bases are TGTGCCAGCAGTTTACCCCCTGTGGGACCCCTCCACTTT.

The CDR3 here is CASLGGNNSPLHF. The CDR3 DNA reads TGTGCCAGTCTAGGAGGTAATAATTCACCCCTCCACTTT. The chain is built from TRBV19 and TRBJ1-6; D unclear. Germline loops: CDR1 LNHDA, CDR2 SQIVND (reference sequence). Trimming took off 8 bases at V and 5 bases at J, with 10 bases between the two ends. The CDR3 loop spans 13 amino acids.

The chain combines TRBV5-4 with TRBJ1-4; 7 bases agree with TRBD1. The CDR3 is 15 residues long. Germline V gene lookup returns CDR1 SGHNT and CDR2 YYREEE (reference sequence). The ends lost 2 bases at V and 7 bases at J; junction bases unmatched: 8. The CDR3 loop reads CASSFRRDSPEKLFF. In DNA form, the CDR3 reads TGTGCCAGCAGCTTTCGGCGGGACAGCCCTGAAAAACTGTTTTTT.

The genes are TRBV7-9 and TRBJ1-6; 12 bases are a match to TRBD1. Germline lookup yields CDR1 SEHNR and CDR2 FQNEAQ (reference sequence). This CDR3 has 15 residues. Losses at the gene ends were 4 bases for V and 7 bases for J; bases not matched to a gene: 2. The CDR3 region is CASSSGTGGNSPLHF. CDR3 coding DNA: TGTGCCAGCAGCTCCGGGACAGGGGGCAATTCACCCCTCCACTTT.

V usage is TRBV10-3 and J usage is TRBJ1-6; no clear D gene. This CDR3 comprises 13 residues. V was trimmed by 7 bases and J by 7 bases, leaving 11 bases between them. Germline-derived CDR1 and CDR2 are ENHRY and SYGVKD. CDR3 in DNA: TGTGCCATCACCAACGAGGAGAATTCACCCCTCCACTTT. Protein sequence: CAITNEENSPLHF.

The chain has TRBV5-4 and TRBJ2-5, with 13 bases aligning to TRBD2. CDR3 length: 16 amino acids. The germline CDR1 and CDR2 sequences are SGHNT and YYREEE (reference sequence). J lost 1 base, V lost 5 bases, and 5 bases had no gene match. This CDR3 reads CASSPGLAGAQETQYF. The CDR3 DNA reads TGTGCCAGCAGTCCCGGACTAGCGGGGGCCCAAGAGACCCAGTACTTC.

This chain links TRBV6-5 with TRBJ1-6; D possibly corresponds to TRBD1 (6 bases). Deletions cut 6 bases from V and 9 bases from J, with 12 bases between. The length of the CDR3 is 13 residues. The germline gives CDR1 MNHEY, CDR2 SVGAGI. The CDR3 loop is CASRGQGRSPLHF. The CDR3 nucleotides are TGTGCCAGCAGGGGACAAGGGCGTTCACCCCTCCACTTT.

This chain uses TRBV28 with TRBJ2-1, with TRBD2 identical over 9 bases. Germline trimming cut 8 bases from V and 3 bases from J; bases unmatched to any gene: 8. This CDR3 contains 15 residues. The germline V gene encodes CDR1 MDHEN and CDR2 SYDVKM. Here the CDR3 reads CASAAGGSGYNEQFF. In nucleotides, the CDR3 is TGTGCCAGCGCGGCGGGAGGGAGTGGCTACAATGAGCAGTTCTTC. The full variable domain, with the rest looked up from reference TRBV28 and TRBJ2-1, is DVKVTQSSRYLVKRTGEKVFLECVQDMDHENMFWYRQDPGLGLRLIYFSYDVKMKEKGDIPEGYSVSREKKERFSLILESASTNQTSMYLCASAAGGSGYNEQFFGPGTRLTVL.

CDR3 DNA: TGTGCCAGCAGCGAGGGACAGGGGATCCCGGAGACCCAGTACTTC. Its translation is CASSEGQGIPETQYF. The gene calls are TRBV6-5 and TRBJ2-5; TRBD1 aligns across 10 bases. From germline, CDR1 is MNHEY and CDR2 SVGAGI. The CDR3 totals 15 residues. V dropped 6 bases and J dropped 5; count of bases not matched to a gene: 9.

The chain employs TRBV25-1 and TRBJ2-1; 8 nucleotides match TRBD2. CDR3 length: 18 residues. Germline V gene sequence: CDR1 MGHDK, CDR2 SYGVNS. J was trimmed by 6 bases and V by 2 bases; bases with no gene match: 15. CDR3 bases: TGTGCCAGCAGTGAACTCCCGGCGCACACGGGGGGGGGCAATGAGCAGTTCTTC. Translated: CASSELPAHTGGGNEQFF.